Below, 3 T cell receptor beta chains from the same sample are listed, as sequenced in a study of PD-1 blockade in classical Hodgkin lymphoma. Specified time point: cycle 4 day 1 (C4D1), after more than five weeks of nivolumab. There was relapse after autologous stem cell transplantation in every patient, and there was variation in brentuximab vedotin exposure. Assay used: immunoSEQ multiplex PCR; TCRdb lists only in-frame clones, some missing. The repertoire holds about 89,000 clones, 90% seen once, with 2.5% to 3.5% in the top ten. Sequencing used peripheral blood mononuclear cells (PBMCs), obtained before the fourth cycle of nivolumab. The source is a human donor with classical Hodgkin lymphoma.

This chain connects TRBV5-8 to TRBJ2-2; 9 bases match TRBD1. This CDR3 contains 15 residues. The ends lost 1 base at V and 3 bases at J; junction bases unmatched: 1. CDR1 SGHTS and CDR2 YDEGEE come from the germline V gene. Written as DNA, the CDR3 is TGTGCCAGCAGCTTGAGGGACAGGGACACCGGGGAGCTGTTTTTT. This encodes CASSLRDRDTGELFF.

The chain combines TRBV19 with TRBJ2-7; a possible D gene is TRBD1 (6 bases). V lost 4 bases to trimming and J lost 4 bases, with 20 bases between them. This CDR3 has 16 amino acids. Germline loops: CDR1 LNHDA, CDR2 SQIVND (reference sequence). CDR3 in DNA: TGTGCCAGTAGTAAGCCCCGGACAGCCTCGGGTTACGAGCAGTACTTC. Its protein is CASSKPRTASGYEQYF.

This clone was picked up one time. The genes are TRBV5-1 and TRBJ2-1; D is unresolved. Trimming removed 4 bases at V and 8 bases at J, with 16 bases between. The germline V gene has CDR1 SGHRS and CDR2 YFSETQ. The CDR3 has 14 amino acids. CDR3 sequence: CASSLRVAPDEQFF. The CDR3 DNA sequence: TGCGCCAGCAGCCTCCGGGTAGCCCCCGATGAGCAGTTCTTC.